These 19 T cell receptor beta chains were sequenced from one sample in a study of cytomegalovirus exposure and HLA in healthy donors. A multiplex PCR was run with 60 Vbeta primers and 13 Jbeta primers. Profiling relied on immunoSEQ multiplex PCR, and the TCRdb table lists in-frame clones only, not all of them. Of some 120,000 clones detected, less than 85% appear once; the ten largest clones hold approximately 1.2%. Sequenced input: PBMCs. These receptors all come from a female donor in good health and CMV-seronegative.

Points on this clone: The same CDR3 is also encoded by other DNA sequences in this sample. The V call is TRBV7-9, the J call TRBJ2-5; 9 positions match TRBD1. J lost 4 bases, V lost 9 bases, and 6 bases had no gene match. This CDR3 is 13 amino acids long. Germline CDR1 SEHNR, CDR2 FQNEAQ (reference sequence). In DNA form, the CDR3 reads TGTGCCAGTAGTATGACAGGGGGAGAGACCCAGTACTTC. This gives the protein CASSMTGGETQYF.

The genes are TRBV27 and TRBJ2-7, with 12 bases lining up with TRBD2. This CDR3 is 18 amino acids long. The germline V gene encodes CDR1 MNHEY and CDR2 SMNVEV (reference sequence). V lost 2 bases to trimming and J lost 7 bases; unmatched junction nucleotides: 15. In DNA form, the CDR3 reads TGTGCCAGCAGTTTAATTTTGGGGGCTAGCGGGAGGGCAGGAGAGCAGTACTTC. Its translation is CASSLILGASGRAGEQYF.

The V and J genes are TRBV30 and TRBJ2-7; perhaps TRBD1 as D (5 bases). Trimming left V 0 bases short and J 9 bases short, with 12 bases between. The CDR3 contains 12 residues. Germline loops: CDR1 GTSNPN, CDR2 SVGIG (reference sequence). CDR3 DNA sequence: TGTGCCTGGAGTGTCGGACAACGCCGGCAGTACTTC. This codes for CAWSVGQRRQYF.

This chain links TRBV27 with TRBJ1-2; D remains unclear. Germline CDR1 is MNHEY and CDR2 is SMNVEV (reference sequence). The CDR3 sequence is 13 residues long. V dropped 5 bases and J dropped 5 bases, with 12 bases sitting between them. CDR3 sequence (DNA): TGTGCCAGCAGTCGAAGCCGGGTATATGGCTACACCTTC. Its protein product is CASSRSRVYGYTF.

The chain carries TRBV6-1 and TRBJ2-1, with 8 bases fitting TRBD2. Germline CDR1 and CDR2: MNHNS and SASEGT. The CDR3 has 18 amino acids. The junction had 17 bases not matched to a gene; V was cut back by 4 bases and J by 6 bases. This chain's CDR3 is CASSAPLLTAGGVNEQFF. CDR3 nucleotides: TGTGCCAGCAGTGCGCCGTTACTTACCGCGGGGGGCGTCAATGAGCAGTTCTTC.

The V call is TRBV18, the J call TRBJ2-3, with 9 bases that match TRBD2. The CDR3 spans 16 residues. With V trimmed by 4 bases and J by 1 base, 6 bases remained unmatched. CDR1 is KGHSH and CDR2 is LQKENI in the germline V gene. CDR3 in DNA: TGTGCCAGCTCACTAAACGTAGCGGGGGGCACAGATACGCAGTATTTT. It translates to CASSLNVAGGTDTQYF.

This clone turned up a few times. The CDR3: CASSGRGQDTIYF. The CDR3 DNA reads TGTGCCAGCAGTGGCCGAGGTCAAGACACCATATATTTT. V is TRBV5-4 and J is TRBJ1-3; D is uncertain. V lost 5 bases to trimming and J lost 8 bases, with 14 bases between them. The germline gives CDR1 SGHNT, CDR2 YYREEE (reference sequence). CDR3 length: 13 residues.

This chain's CDR3 is CASSGTGRGYNEQFF. CDR3 DNA sequence: TGTGCCAGCTCTGGTACTGGGCGGGGGTACAATGAGCAGTTCTTC. V is TRBV18 and J is TRBJ2-1, with 7 nucleotides matching TRBD2. Germline CDR1 and CDR2: KGHSH and LQKENI. This CDR3 region has 15 residues. The ends lost 6 bases at V and 4 bases at J; junction bases unmatched: 9.

V gene TRBV11-2 combines with J gene TRBJ1-5, with D maybe TRBD1 (5 bases). The V end lost 3 bases, the J end lost 3 bases, and 15 bases lay between the germline ends. CDR3 length equals 16 residues. The V gene's germline CDR1 is SGHAT and CDR2 FQNNGV. CDR3 coding DNA: TGTGCCAGCAGCTTTACCGGGGGATCAGTCAATCAGCCCCAGCATTTT. Translating gives CASSFTGGSVNQPQHF. The whole variable domain, filled in from reference TRBV11-2 and TRBJ1-5, reads EAGVAQSPRYKIIEKRQSVAFWCNPISGHATLYWYQQILGQGPKLLIQFQNNGVVDDSQLPKDRFSAERLKGVDSTLKIQPAKLEDSAVYLCASSFTGGSVNQPQHFGDGTRLSIL.

This chain links TRBV6-1 with TRBJ2-1; D not certain. CDR3 size: 12 residues. Germline loops: CDR1 MNHNS, CDR2 SASEGT. V lost 5 bases and J 4 bases, leaving 6 bases between the germline ends. This CDR3 reads CASSRHYNEQFF. DNA of the CDR3: TGTGCCAGCAGTAGACATTACAATGAGCAGTTCTTC.

The genes are TRBV25-1 and TRBJ2-1; 13 bases align to TRBD2. This CDR3 spans 15 amino acids. V was pared by 7 bases and J by 4 bases, with 4 bases of the junction left unmatched. In germline, CDR1 is MGHDK, CDR2 SYGVNS. CDR3 in amino acids: CASNSGLAGYNEQFF. The DNA for the CDR3 is TGTGCCAGCAACTCGGGACTAGCGGGGTACAATGAGCAGTTCTTC.

The CDR3 loop is CASSAVSSYNEQFF. The CDR3, as DNA: TGTGCCAGCAGTGCGGTAAGCTCCTACAATGAGCAGTTCTTC. V and J are TRBV2 and TRBJ2-1; D is undetermined. The CDR3 length is 14 residues. The germline gives CDR1 SNHLY, CDR2 FYNNEI. Trimming took 4 bases from V and 0 from J, leaving 7 bases between them.

The chain combines TRBV28 with TRBJ2-4; D possibly corresponds to TRBD1 (6 bases). CDR1 and CDR2 from the germline V gene are MDHEN and SYDVKM. The CDR3 totals 16 residues. Trimming left V 5 bases short and J 1 base short, with 15 bases between. CDR3 region: CASSTGLGAAKNIQYF. DNA of the CDR3: TGTGCCAGCAGTACCGGGTTGGGGGCGGCCAAAAACATTCAGTACTTC.

This clone has just one count. The gene calls are TRBV19 and TRBJ2-1; D remains ambiguous. In germline, CDR1 is LNHDA, CDR2 SQIVND (reference sequence). V was pared by 7 bases and J by 1 base, with 14 bases between. The length of the CDR3 is 15 residues. The CDR3 DNA reads as TGTGCCAGTACCACAGTACTTCCTTCCTACAATGAGCAGTTCTTC. Amino acids: CASTTVLPSYNEQFF.

This chain connects TRBV28 to TRBJ2-7, with 8 bases that match TRBD2. V dropped 2 bases and J dropped 7; count of bases not matched to a gene: 16. The germline V gene encodes CDR1 MDHEN and CDR2 SYDVKM. This CDR3 has 17 amino acids. The CDR3 here is CASSLGIAGRVQGEQYF. In nucleotides, the CDR3 is TGTGCCAGCAGTTTAGGAATAGCGGGAAGGGTCCAAGGTGAGCAGTACTTC.

This chain connects TRBV9 to TRBJ1-3; unclear D gene. CDR1 and CDR2 from the germline V gene are SGDLS and YYNGEE. The CDR3 runs 11 residues. The V and J ends lost 4 bases and 8 bases respectively, with 7 bases between them. The chain's CDR3 is CASSQGDTIYF. The CDR3 bases are TGTGCCAGCAGCCAAGGAGACACCATATATTTT.

This clone was counted only a few times. V usage is TRBV30 and J usage is TRBJ1-1, with 9 bases aligning to TRBD1. CDR3 size: 14 residues. CDR1 and CDR2 (germline): GTSNPN, SVGIG (reference sequence). V dropped 4 bases and J dropped 4; count of bases not matched to a gene: 7. In DNA form, the CDR3 reads TGTGCCTGGACCGGACAGGGGCGAGTCACTGAAGCTTTCTTT. Translating gives CAWTGQGRVTEAFF.

As DNA, the CDR3 is TGCGCCAGCAGCCAGACTCTAGGTTCTGGCGGGCAGTACTTC. Translated, it gives CASSQTLGSGGQYF. The V and J genes are TRBV5-1 and TRBJ2-7; no clear D gene. The V gene's germline CDR1 is SGHRS and CDR2 YFSETQ. This CDR3 contains 14 residues. Trimming stripped 4 bases from V and 9 bases from J, with 20 bases between.

This chain uses TRBV30 with TRBJ1-4, with D possibly TRBD1 on 5 matching bases. The CDR3 sequence is 17 residues long. Germline-derived CDR1 and CDR2 are GTSNPN and SVGIG (reference sequence). Trimming cost V 4 bases and J 6 bases, with 24 bases left between them. DNA for the CDR3: TGTGCCTGGAACGGGAGGGGCGGCGGCGGGGCGGATGAAAAACTGTTTTTT. Protein sequence: CAWNGRGGGGADEKLFF.